These 19 T cell receptor beta chains came from one sample sequenced in a study of tumor and adjacent non-tumor tissue in lung cancer. The template was RNA from unsorted bulk tissue. Three rounds of nested PCR, following a modified ARM-PCR protocol, produced the TCRbeta library. Using its own MiXCR run on the multiplex PCR reads, TCRdb lists one record per CDR3 protein. Of under 150,000 distinct CDR3 sequences in the sample, approximately 66% are singletons; the top ten hold about 20%. The sequencing input was lung tumor tissue. The receptors were gathered from a man aged 55 to 70 with small cell lung cancer.

For this clonotype: This clone may be a read error of a much larger clone one base away. The gene calls are TRBV20-1 and TRBJ2-3, with 7 bases lining up with TRBD2. After removal of 5 bases from V and 3 bases from J, the junction contained 11 bases not matched to a gene. The germline V gene encodes CDR1 DFQATT and CDR2 SNEGSKA (reference sequence). This CDR3 has 15 amino acids. CDR3 loop: CSASPGLPGTDTQYF. The CDR3 nucleotides read TGCAGTGCTTCGCCGGGACTACCGGGAACAGATACGCAGTATTTT.

Of note for this clonotype: Sequence at one end of the junction differs from germline and may be a read error. The chain joins TRBV4-1 to TRBJ2-1, with D uncertain. The CDR3 spans 15 residues. Germline V CDR1 and CDR2: MGHRA, YSYEKL. The CDR3 is CASSQENMEYNEQFF. The DNA for the CDR3 is TGCGCCAGCAGCCAAGAGAACATGGAATACAATGAGCAGTTCTTT.

Points on this clonotype: A much larger clone is a single base away; this may be a read error. J is TRBJ1-6 and V is TRBV7-8; no reliable D call. This CDR3 is built from 12 residues. The germline V gene has CDR1 SGHVS and CDR2 FQNEAQ. CDR3 nucleotides: TGTGCCAGCAGCTTACAAAATTCACCCGTCCACTTT. Its translation: CASSLQNSPVHF.

This chain joins TRBV6-5 and TRBJ2-5, with D perhaps matching TRBD1 (6 bases). CDR1 and CDR2 from the germline V gene are MNHEY and SVGAGI. The CDR3 extends over 14 amino acids. V was cut by 6 bases and J by 2 bases, with 13 bases left in between. The CDR3 region has the DNA TGTGCCAGCAGCCAAGACAGGATTCAAGAGACCCAGTACTTC. As protein: CASSQDRIQETQYF.

This chain joins TRBV6-2 or TRBV6-3 and TRBJ2-2, with D perhaps TRBD1 (12 bases). Germline loops: CDR1 MNHEY, CDR2 SVGEGT. This CDR3 comprises 20 residues. V was shortened by 5 bases and J by 7 bases, with 32 bases between the two germline ends. The CDR3 coding sequence is TGTGCCAGCAGTCACCGGGACAGGGGGCGTACTAGCGGGAGTGTCGGGGAGCTGTTTTTT. Protein sequence: CASSHRDRGRTSGSVGELFF.

This sequence joins TRBV5-1 and TRBJ2-7, with TRBD1 matching 9 bases. The CDR3 covers 15 residues. The trim removed 8 bases at V and 7 bases at J, leaving 16 bases unmatched. Germline CDR1 is SGHRS and CDR2 is YFSETQ. CDR3 region: CARSLYSGQGSEQYF. CDR3 in DNA: TGCGCCAGGAGTTTGTACTCGGGACAGGGATCTGAGCAGTACTTC.

This clonotype was seen repeatedly, ten times or more. The rearrangement links TRBV20-1 to TRBJ2-1, with 7 bases lining up with TRBD1. The length of the CDR3 is 12 residues. The J segment lost 9 bases and the V segment lost 6 bases, leaving 8 bases of the junction unmatched. Germline assignment: CDR1 DFQATT and CDR2 SNEGSKA (reference sequence). The CDR3 reads CSARQGASEQFF. The CDR3 coding sequence is TGCAGTGCGCGACAGGGTGCGAGTGAGCAGTTCTTC.

As concerns this clonotype: One end of the junction does not line up with germline, which may come from a read error. The rearrangement uses TRBV4-2 and TRBJ1-3; D gene uncertain. The CDR3 extends over 16 amino acids. Germline lookup yields CDR1 LGHNA and CDR2 YNFKEQ. The CDR3 reads CASSQDLGNTGNTVYF. CDR3 nucleotides: TGTGCCAGCAGCCAAGATCTAGGGAATACTGGAAACACCGTATATTTT.

This clonotype is labeled medium-sized. V gene TRBV20-1 combines with J gene TRBJ2-1; 11 bases fit TRBD2. Per germline, CDR1 DFQATT and CDR2 SNEGSKA (reference sequence). The CDR3 consists of 14 residues. J was trimmed by 5 bases and V by 5 bases; bases with no gene match: 5. CDR3 coding DNA: TGCAGTGCTTCGACTAGCGGGACACACAATGAGCAGTTCTTC. Its protein is CSASTSGTHNEQFF.

Concerning this clonotype: One junction end does not reproduce the germline sequence, and a read error may be involved. The J gene is TRBJ1-6, the V gene TRBV6-5; TRBD1 might be the D (5 bases). The CDR3 loop spans 16 amino acids. Germline CDR1 MNHEY, CDR2 SVGAGI. The CDR3 is CTSSYGVEGLNSPLHF. The CDR3, as DNA: TGTACCAGCAGTTACGGTGTTGAGGGACTTAATTCACCCCTCCATTTT.

About this clonotype: Germline is not matched at one junction end, which may reflect a read error. J is TRBJ2-1 and V is TRBV11-2; TRBD2 aligns across 11 bases. The germline CDR1 and CDR2 sequences are SGHAT and FQNNGV. This CDR3 is 16 amino acids long. CDR3 coding DNA: TGTGCCAGCGGCTTGTTGACTAGCGGGAAGAACATTGAGCAGTTCTTC. This encodes CASGLLTSGKNIEQFF.

This sequence joins TRBV4-2 and TRBJ2-4, with D perhaps TRBD2 (5 bases). Germline CDR1 reads LGHNA; CDR2 reads YNFKEQ. This CDR3 contains 12 residues. V was clipped by 4 bases and J by 9 bases, with 10 bases between them. CDR3 sequence: CASSRHEGIQYF. The CDR3 DNA reads TGTGCCAGCAGCCGACACGAGGGCATTCAGTACTTC.

This clonotype was counted a single time. An end of the junction does not agree with germline; a read error may underlie this. The chain links TRBV5-4 to TRBJ2-1; D perhaps matches TRBD1 (6 bases). CDR1 and CDR2 (germline): SGHNT, YYREEE (reference sequence). This CDR3 has 15 residues. CDR3 coding DNA: TGTGCCAGCAGCTCCGGACAGAGGACCTACAATGAGCAATTCTTC. The encoded protein is CASSSGQRTYNEQFF.

As to this clonotype: A much larger clone sits a single nucleotide away, making a read error possible. The V gene is TRBV20-1, the J gene TRBJ2-7; the D gene is possibly TRBD1 (6 bases). CDR3 length: 16 amino acids. V was shortened by 4 bases and J by 5 bases, with 24 bases between the two germline ends. The germline CDR1 and CDR2 sequences are DFQATT and SNEGSKA (reference sequence). CDR3: CSANRAVVQVINEQYF. CDR3 sequence (DNA): TGCAGTGCTAACAGGGCCGTCGTACAAGTCATCAACGAGCAGTACTTC.

As regards this clonotype: A much larger clone differs from this one at a single base, so this may be a read error. The CDR3 carries no conserved terminal phenylalanine or tryptophan, so it likely arises from a read error. The chain combines TRBV12-3 or TRBV12-4 with TRBJ2-3; TRBD2 might be the D (5 bases). The V gene lost 5 bases and the J gene lost 0 bases, with 15 bases spanning the gap. CDR3 length equals 16 residues. CDR3 sequence reads: CASSLTGLPSTDTQYS. As DNA, the CDR3 is TGTGCCAGCAGTCTAACCGGACTCCCTAGCACAGATACGCAGTATTCT.

This clonotype was detected many times. V is TRBV29-1 and J is TRBJ2-3, with D perhaps matching TRBD1 (5 bases). Trimming left V 7 bases short and J 1 base short, with 12 bases between. The germline V gene has CDR1 SQVTM and CDR2 ANQGSEA. This CDR3 is built from 13 residues. The CDR3, as DNA: TGCAGCGGCGACAGTGGGGGCACAGATACGCAGTATTTT. The encoded protein is CSGDSGGTDTQYF.

In its sample, this clonotype was seen many times. The gene calls are TRBV12-3 or TRBV12-4 and TRBJ2-7; D possibly corresponds to TRBD2 (5 bases). The CDR3 loop spans 14 amino acids. V lost 6 bases, J lost 0 bases, and 12 bases lay in between. In DNA form, the CDR3 reads TGTGCCAGCAGCCGCGGAGGCTACTCCTACGAGCAGTACTTC. This sequence encodes CASSRGGYSYEQYF.

Comments on this clonotype: With a much larger clone just one base away, this may be a read error. The CDR3 spells CSVARGSFGDAQYF. CDR3 sequence (DNA): TGCAGCGTTGCCAGAGGGAGCTTTGGGGATGCGCAGTATTTT. The rearrangement uses TRBV29-1 and TRBJ2-3, with a weak D call TRBD2 (5 bases). Trimming took 4 bases from V and 10 from J, leaving 21 bases between them. Per the germline V gene, CDR1 is SQVTM and CDR2 is ANQGSEA. This CDR3 is 14 amino acids long.

This clonotype was seen a few times. This may come from a read error, since a much larger clone is one base off. The chain links TRBV5-1 to TRBJ1-4, with TRBD1 matching 7 bases. The germline gives CDR1 SGHRS, CDR2 YFSETQ. The ends lost 4 bases at V and 7 bases at J; junction bases unmatched: 7. This CDR3 has 14 amino acids. The CDR3: CASSMEQGSEKLFF. In DNA form, the CDR3 reads TGCGCCAGCAGCATGGAACAGGGGAGTGAAAAACTGTTTTTT.